The source of this T cell receptor beta chain is a study of post-analysis software for immune sequencing data. Study results and caveats: About 5 TRBV segments occurring more often in patients than controls included TRBV5-6, TRBV5-1 and TRBV20-1. A significant reduction in normalized Chao1 diversity was observed in multiple sclerosis patients versus controls.

This clonotype was counted only a few times. What it binds is unknown. Germline CDR1 SQVTM, CDR2 ANQGSEA. V dropped 2 bases and J dropped 1 base, with 13 bases sitting between them. The CDR3 has 15 amino acids. The authors incorporated unique molecular identifiers into the TCR beta cDNA libraries. TCRdb fed the PCR reads into MiXCR, producing one record per CDR3 protein. The repertoire holds some 690,000 distinct CDR3 sequences, with 59% as singletons. The chain employs TRBV29-1 and TRBJ2-3; D perhaps matches TRBD2 (6 bases). Sequencing used blood. This TCR derives from a girl aged 2 to 9 with multiple sclerosis. CDR3: CSVESPWGGTDTQYF. The CDR3, as DNA: TGCAGCGTTGAAAGTCCCTGGGGGGGCACAGATACGCAGTATTTT.